The rows below give T cell receptor beta chains drawn from one sample of a study of regulatory T cells in long-lasting Graves disease. TCRdb passed the multiplex PCR reads through MiXCR, listing each CDR3 protein once. The sample carries about 660,000 distinct CDR3 sequences, about 32% recorded once. The sample in question was peripheral blood mononuclear cells (PBMCs), obtained when the disease was refractory, from a patient treated with antithyroid drugs. These receptors were obtained from a female donor with Graves disease. Both conserved end residues are part of each CDR3.

v_call: TRBV30; cdr3_aa: CAWATVGRKEKLFF
v_call: TRBV15; cdr3_aa: CSTSRGEVWYEQYF
v_call: TRBV30; cdr3_aa: CAWSPGAWGYTF
v_call: TRBV20-1; cdr3_aa: CSARRTSGLNTPGYEQYF
v_call: TRBV20-1; cdr3_aa: CSASFQGSEQYF
v_call: TRBV20-1; cdr3_aa: CSAPTGLSSYEAFF
v_call: TRBV27; cdr3_aa: CASSTTPGQGRLVGYTF
v_call: TRBV12-3/TRBV12-4; cdr3_aa: CASSWGGGANTEAFF
v_call: TRBV2; cdr3_aa: CASSEEQGAGTEAFF
v_call: TRBV6-2/TRBV6-3; cdr3_aa: CASTLYAGETSFNSPLHF
v_call: TRBV14; cdr3_aa: CASSQEIGIGELFF
v_call: TRBV12-3/TRBV12-4; cdr3_aa: CACGPSGRTEAFF
v_call: TRBV27; cdr3_aa: CASRRSERETQYF
v_call: TRBV11-2; cdr3_aa: CASSLWAGDQETQYF
v_call: TRBV6-2/TRBV6-3; cdr3_aa: CASSRAYTYEQYF
v_call: TRBV12-3/TRBV12-4; cdr3_aa: CASSLIPTGTSTDTQYF
v_call: TRBV12-3/TRBV12-4; cdr3_aa: CASSFFGGSSGYTF
v_call: TRBV30; cdr3_aa: CAWRNQNNEKLFF
v_call: TRBV19; cdr3_aa: CASSQGSREAFF
v_call: TRBV12-3/TRBV12-4; cdr3_aa: CASSFGETQYF
v_call: TRBV20-1; cdr3_aa: CSARVAGVGETQYF
v_call: TRBV6-1; cdr3_aa: CASFLPGSYFPEAFF
v_call: TRBV12-3/TRBV12-4; cdr3_aa: CATKGRGSNQPQHF
v_call: TRBV29-1; cdr3_aa: CSVRRGHEQYF
v_call: TRBV27; cdr3_aa: CASSLLTSGPPYEQYF
v_call: TRBV6-1; cdr3_aa: CASNGREGSTEAFF
v_call: TRBV20-1; cdr3_aa: CSARVRQGVSYNSPLHF
v_call: TRBV28; cdr3_aa: CASSFRGARPQHF